This T cell receptor (beta chain) was observed in a study of early T cells in non-severe SARS-CoV-2 infection. Study overall: Alpha and beta chains were unpaired, from unsorted whole-blood bulk RNA.

Study observations and caveats: Anti-spike CD8 specificities were favored by VDJdb matching, whose results missed private and CD4 specificities.

Unique molecular identifiers were attached to individual cDNA molecules. Via MiXCR, TCRdb re-called the 5' RACE reads, giving one row per CDR3 protein. The table shows 98,000 or so distinct CDR3 sequences, with around 10% occurring only once. In germline, CDR1 is SGHTA, CDR2 FQGTGA. The J segment lost 4 bases and the V segment lost 5 bases, leaving 3 bases of the junction unmatched. CDR3 length: 13 residues. As concerns this clonotype: Its specificity is unknown.

The sample was whole blood. The chain combines TRBV7-3 with TRBJ2-3; TRBD1 aligns across 7 bases. The TCR was taken from an adult who was a healthcare worker with PCR-confirmed SARS-CoV-2 infection or an uninfected control (not recorded which). The DNA for the CDR3 is TGTGCCAGCAGCCGGACAGGCCCAGATACGCAGTATTTT. This gives the protein CASSRTGPDTQYF.